The source of this TCR beta chain is a study of cytomegalovirus exposure and HLA in healthy donors. The PCR was carried out with 60 Vbeta primers and 13 Jbeta primers. Assay used: immunoSEQ multiplex PCR; TCRdb lists only in-frame clones, some missing. The table includes some 160,000 clones, 80% to 85% detected once. The study, taken as a whole, reports: Sequence variants that were highly shared formed a cluster that was likely a sequencing artifact.

The CDR3 has 16 residues. The V gene end was trimmed by 1 base and the J gene end by 8 bases; junction bases not matched to a gene: 12. Germline lookup yields CDR1 SGHRS and CDR2 YFSETQ. As regards this clone: Its antigen is currently unknown.

The chain recombines TRBV5-1 with TRBJ1-2; 9 bases are a match to TRBD1. Input material: PBMCs. The TCR comes from a man aged 18 to 30 in good health and CMV-seronegative. As DNA, the CDR3 is TGCGCCAGCAGCTTGCGGACGGCGGGACAGGGTCGGGGCTACACCTTC. Translation gives CASSLRTAGQGRGYTF.